This T cell receptor beta chain was obtained from a study of blood T cell repertoires in COVID-19. Looking at the study overall: From the United States, Italy and Spain came samples of acute and convalescent COVID-19. PBMCs, B-cell-depleted T cells, or T cells were the source of the cDNA or gDNA that made up the material.

V gave up 2 bases and J gave up 7 bases, with 6 bases separating them. The CDR3 loop spans 11 amino acids. Original data processing: Reference gene primer amplification gave estimated nucleated cell counts. This table comes from immunoSEQ multiplex PCR, and its TCRdb copy is limited to in-frame clones, with some not included. The V and J calls and clone size come from that table; D and trimming were worked out from the DNA. The table records under 200,000 clones, 80% to 90% of them present only once. While infection was still active, Seattle patients were enrolled and then followed longitudinally. The specimen was peripheral blood. The chain carries TRBV12-3 or TRBV12-4 and TRBJ2-7; weak D call: TRBD1 (5 bases). The receptor comes from a woman in her sixties or seventies with COVID-19, enrolled during active disease. This CDR3 is CASSLRGEQYF. CDR3 in DNA: TGTGCCAGCAGTTTAAGGGGAGAGCAGTACTTC.